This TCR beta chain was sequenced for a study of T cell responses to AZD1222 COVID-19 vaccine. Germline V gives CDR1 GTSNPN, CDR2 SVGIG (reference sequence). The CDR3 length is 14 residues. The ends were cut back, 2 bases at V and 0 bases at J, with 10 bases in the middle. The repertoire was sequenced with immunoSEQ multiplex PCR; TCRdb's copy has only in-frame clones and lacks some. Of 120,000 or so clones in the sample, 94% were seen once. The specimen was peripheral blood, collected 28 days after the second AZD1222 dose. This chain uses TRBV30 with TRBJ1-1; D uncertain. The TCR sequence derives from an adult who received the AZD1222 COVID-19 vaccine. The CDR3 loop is CAWSSRSLNTEAFF. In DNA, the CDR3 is TGTGCCTGGAGTTCGCGGAGCTTGAACACTGAAGCTTTCTTT.